This T cell receptor beta chain was sequenced for a study of blood T cell repertoires in COVID-19. Study in general: Collection of acute and convalescent COVID-19 samples took place in the United States, Italy and Spain. Sample material is recorded as cDNA or gDNA derived from T cells, B-cell-depleted T cells, or PBMCs.

Clones were read by immunoSEQ multiplex PCR, and TCRdb kept only the in-frame ones, dropping some. This table holds 200,000 to 300,000 clones, about 86% found once. The sample comprised peripheral blood. The TCR comes from a woman aged 80 or over with acute or convalescent COVID-19.

This CDR3 is CASSTAGANVLTF. The CDR3 DNA is TGTGCCAGTAGTACGGCTGGGGCCAACGTCCTGACTTTC. The chain is built from TRBV19 and TRBJ2-6; unclear D gene. V was trimmed by 4 bases and J by 2 bases, leaving 3 bases between them. CDR3 length: 13 amino acids. The germline gives CDR1 LNHDA, CDR2 SQIVND (reference sequence).